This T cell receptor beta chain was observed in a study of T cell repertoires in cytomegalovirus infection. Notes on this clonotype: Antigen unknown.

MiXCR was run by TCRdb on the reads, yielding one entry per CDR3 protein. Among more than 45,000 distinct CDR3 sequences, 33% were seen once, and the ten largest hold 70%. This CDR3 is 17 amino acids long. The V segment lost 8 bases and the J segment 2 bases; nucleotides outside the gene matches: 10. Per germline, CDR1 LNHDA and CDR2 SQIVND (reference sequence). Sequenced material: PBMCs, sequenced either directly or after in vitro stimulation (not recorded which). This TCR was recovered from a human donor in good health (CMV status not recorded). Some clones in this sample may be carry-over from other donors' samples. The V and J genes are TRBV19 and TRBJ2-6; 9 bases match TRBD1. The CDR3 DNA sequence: TGTGCCAGTGAGACTCCCGGGACAGGGACTGGGGCCAACGTCCTGACTTTC. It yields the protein CASETPGTGTGANVLTF.